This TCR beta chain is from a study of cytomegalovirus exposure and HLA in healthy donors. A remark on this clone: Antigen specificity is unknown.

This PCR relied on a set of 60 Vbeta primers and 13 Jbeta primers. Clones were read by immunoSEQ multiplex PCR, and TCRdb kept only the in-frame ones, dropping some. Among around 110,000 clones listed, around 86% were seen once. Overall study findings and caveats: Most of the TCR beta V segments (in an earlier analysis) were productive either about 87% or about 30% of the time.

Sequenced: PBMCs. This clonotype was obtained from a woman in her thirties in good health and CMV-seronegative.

The CDR3 nucleotides read TGCGCCAGCAGCTCCAGAAGTGGAGGCGGGAGCTCCTACGAGCAGTACTTC. This sequence encodes CASSSRSGGGSSYEQYF. This chain joins TRBV5-1 and TRBJ2-7, with 7 bases fitting TRBD2. Per germline, CDR1 SGHRS and CDR2 YFSETQ. This CDR3 is 17 amino acids long. After removal of 3 bases from V and 0 bases from J, the junction contained 12 bases not matched to a gene.